Each of the 7 T cell receptor beta chains below was sequenced from the same sample in a study of blood T cell repertoires in COVID-19. Assay: immunoSEQ multiplex PCR; the TCRdb copy retains only in-frame clones and omits some. The sample yields about 260,000 clones, around 89% seen once. Sequencing was carried out using peripheral blood. Receptor source: a man aged 55 to 70 who had recovered from COVID-19.

V usage is TRBV19 and J usage is TRBJ1-4, with TRBD1 as a possible D gene (5 bases). The CDR3 is made up of 15 amino acids. Germline V gene data show CDR1 as LNHDA and CDR2 as SQIVND (reference sequence). Between the trimmed V and J ends, which lost 3 bases and 8 bases, there was a span of 16 bases. The CDR3 DNA follows: TGTGCCAGTAGTATGGGGCAGTGGGGAGGAGAAAAACTGTTTTTT. Translation: CASSMGQWGGEKLFF.

The chain employs TRBV4-2 and TRBJ2-3; D might be TRBD1 (6 bases). The CDR3 extends over 18 amino acids. V was shortened by 0 bases and J by 3 bases, with 19 bases between the two germline ends. Germline values: CDR1 LGHNA, CDR2 YNFKEQ. The CDR3 loop reads CASSQDPTGTPITDTQYF. As DNA, the CDR3 is TGTGCCAGCAGCCAAGATCCGACAGGTACACCAATAACAGATACGCAGTATTTT.

This chain joins TRBV11-2 and TRBJ2-7; no definite D call. The CDR3 is 13 residues long. Germline-derived CDR1 and CDR2 are SGHAT and FQNNGV. The V end lost 7 bases, the J end lost 3 bases, and 13 bases lay between the germline ends. CDR3 in amino acids: CASTPVHGYEQYF. The CDR3 region has the DNA TGTGCCAGCACCCCTGTCCACGGCTACGAGCAGTACTTC.

The CDR3 protein is CASSEIRVRHSSGNTIYF. The CDR3 coding sequence is TGTGCCAGCAGTGAGATTCGAGTACGACACTCATCTGGAAACACCATATATTTT. The rearrangement joins TRBV2 to TRBJ1-3; D is undetermined. From germline, CDR1 is SNHLY and CDR2 FYNNEI. The CDR3 is 18 residues long. Trimming removed 3 bases at V and 1 base at J, with 19 bases between.

The count of this clone is one. The rearrangement uses TRBV6-6 and TRBJ2-1; 13 bases agree with TRBD2. The CDR3 contains 17 residues. Germline V gene lookup returns CDR1 MNHNY and CDR2 SVGAGI (reference sequence). V dropped 5 bases and J dropped 4; count of bases not matched to a gene: 8. CDR3: CASSPGGLAGTYNEQFF. Written as DNA, the CDR3 is TGTGCCAGCAGTCCAGGGGGACTAGCGGGGACATACAATGAGCAGTTCTTC.

The chain employs TRBV24-1 and TRBJ1-1; D is possibly TRBD1 (5 bases). From germline, CDR1 is KGHDR and CDR2 SFDVKD. CDR3 length equals 14 residues. Trimming took off 5 bases at V and 1 base at J, with 10 bases between the two ends. The CDR3 coding sequence is TGTGCCACCAGTGCACGCGGGGGGAACACTGAAGCTTTCTTT. Encoded protein: CATSARGGNTEAFF.

The chain has TRBV3-1 (or the pseudogene TRBV3-2) and TRBJ2-5, with 13 bases identical to TRBD2. Trimming took 4 bases from V and 1 from J; bases not matched to a gene: 3. Germline CDR1 and CDR2: LGHDT and YNNKEL (reference sequence). This CDR3 is 16 amino acids long. The CDR3 DNA reads TGTGCCAGCAGCCGCGGACTAGCGGGGGTCCAAGAGACCCAGTACTTC. Amino acids: CASSRGLAGVQETQYF.